This record covers a single TCR beta chain. Its matching antigen is unknown. This specimen comes from a study of shared clonotypes between healthy human individuals. Study-wide findings and caveats: Clonotypes not shared had lower generation probabilities than those common to all four donors. Generally, naive subsets came out with larger estimated richness than memory subsets. Blood was the only sampled material, and tissue repertoires likely differ.

Some clones are missing from TCRdb's copy, which holds only in-frame ones; the method was immunoSEQ multiplex PCR. This table has roughly 2,000,000 clones, roughly 95% appearing once. Naive CD8 cells lacked CD45RO and underwent positive selection for CCR7, leaving out terminally differentiated effector memory CD45RA+ cells. The CDR3 is 14 residues long. Trimming shortened V by 4 bases and J by 3 bases, and 12 bases separated the two germline ends. The germline gives CDR1 SEHNR, CDR2 FQNEAQ (reference sequence). This clonotype was obtained from a man younger than 30 in good health. The rearrangement links TRBV7-9 to TRBJ1-2; D is possibly TRBD1 (5 bases). Sequencing input: naive CD8+ T cells sorted from blood. CDR3 coding DNA: TGTGCCAGCAGCTCAGGGATGGGATACTATGGCTACACCTTC. This encodes CASSSGMGYYGYTF. The full variable domain, with the rest looked up from reference TRBV7-9 and TRBJ1-2, is DTGVSQNPRHKITKRGQNVTFRCDPISEHNRLYWYRQTLGQGPEFLTYFQNEAQLEKSRLLSDRFSAERPKGSFSTLEIQRTEQGDSAMYLCASSSGMGYYGYTFGSGTRLTVV.